This TCR beta chain was identified during a study of Ad26.COV2.S vaccination and SARS-CoV-2 variants. The CDR3 length is 15 residues. Between the trimmed V and J ends, which lost 2 bases and 1 base, there was a span of 12 bases. The germline CDR1 and CDR2 sequences are SGHTA and FQGNSA. Sample treatment: some 19 received Ad26.COV2.S at low or high dose, single or two shots; roughly five received placebo; per-sample allocation not given. Material that was analyzed had been drawn on day 63 after the first vaccine or placebo injection. Points on this clone: The antigen is undetermined.

Only in-frame clones appear in the TCRdb table, and some are missing; sequencing was by immunoSEQ multiplex PCR. Altogether approximately 340,000 clones are present, roughly 85% being singletons, with the ten largest covering 3.3%. Findings of the study overall: Responses of T cells in total may have been underestimated by the TCR breadth and depth analyses.

The rearrangement links TRBV7-2 to TRBJ2-7; the D is unclear. The TCR comes from a person between 18 and 59 years old who received the Ad26.COV2.S COVID-19 vaccine or a placebo. This sample comprised peripheral blood, obtained in a trial of Ad26.COV2.S vaccine versus placebo. Here the CDR3 reads CASSLSPYPSYEQYF. CDR3 DNA: TGTGCCAGCAGCTTAAGTCCCTACCCATCCTACGAGCAGTACTTC.